This passage covers 11 T cell receptor beta chains from one sample sequenced in a study of radiotherapy plus CTLA-4 blockade in lung cancer. Repertoires were generated with immunoSEQ multiplex PCR, while TCRdb's copy carries only in-frame clones and drops some. The table lists about 87,000 clones, more than 75% of them singletons. The sample was peripheral blood, taken from a patient treated with radiotherapy plus ipilimumab. Source of these receptors: a human donor with non-small cell lung cancer that progressed on radiotherapy plus ipilimumab.

This clone came up once. V and J are TRBV30 and TRBJ1-5; the D gene is possibly TRBD1 (6 bases). CDR3 length equals 13 residues. Trimming took off 0 bases at V and 7 bases at J, with 10 bases between the two ends. CDR1 GTSNPN and CDR2 SVGIG come from the germline V gene (reference sequence). CDR3 amino acids: CAWSVGARQPQHF. The CDR3, as DNA: TGTGCCTGGAGTGTGGGGGCGAGGCAGCCCCAGCATTTT.

V gene TRBV5-1 combines with J gene TRBJ2-5; D might be TRBD2 (6 bases). CDR1 is SGHRS, CDR2 YFSETQ, per germline. V was trimmed by 6 bases and J by 5 bases, leaving 17 bases between them. The CDR3 has 14 residues. CDR3 nucleotides: TGCGCCAGCACCAAAGGAGGGTCGACGGAGACCCAGTACTTC. This translates into CASTKGGSTETQYF.

The chain recombines TRBV4-3 with TRBJ2-7; possible D gene TRBD2, 6 bases. V lost 4 bases and J 3 bases, leaving 16 bases between the germline ends. The CDR3 is made up of 15 amino acids. Germline V lookup: CDR1 LGHNA, CDR2 YSLEER. The CDR3 spells CASSLTWGSGYEQYF. The CDR3 nucleotides are TGCGCCAGCAGCCTTACTTGGGGTAGCGGCTACGAGCAGTACTTC.

This clone was observed a handful of times. This chain connects TRBV9 to TRBJ2-2, with D tentatively TRBD1 (5 bases). The CDR3 totals 15 residues. Germline CDR1 reads SGDLS; CDR2 reads YYNGEE. V was shortened by 2 bases and J by 0 bases, with 8 bases between the two germline ends. This chain's CDR3 is CASSVVGANTGELFF. The CDR3 nucleotides read TGTGCCAGCAGCGTGGTAGGGGCGAACACCGGGGAGCTGTTTTTT.

This rearrangement joins TRBV6-5 to TRBJ1-5, with 7 bases lining up with TRBD1. Germline CDR1 MNHEY, CDR2 SVGAGI. Trimming cost V 6 bases and J 4 bases; bases outside gene matches: 9. This CDR3 comprises 15 residues. The CDR3 loop is CASRPTGRMNQPQHF. The CDR3 DNA follows: TGTGCCAGCAGGCCGACAGGGAGGATGAATCAGCCCCAGCATTTT.

The chain employs TRBV5-4 and TRBJ1-1, with D perhaps matching TRBD1 (5 bases). Per the germline V gene, CDR1 is SGHNT and CDR2 is YYREEE (reference sequence). CDR3 size: 16 residues. Deletions cut 0 bases from V and 1 base from J, with 13 bases between. The DNA of the CDR3 is TGTGCCAGCAGCTTGGTTGGCGGGGCCCCGAACACTGAAGCTTTCTTT. Protein: CASSLVGGAPNTEAFF.

The chain combines TRBV4-2 with TRBJ1-5; D may be TRBD1 (5 bases). The CDR3 consists of 15 residues. Deletions cut 0 bases from V and 3 bases from J, with 9 bases between. In germline, CDR1 is LGHNA, CDR2 YNFKEQ. CDR3 sequence reads: CASSQDSGFNQPQHF. DNA of the CDR3: TGTGCCAGCAGCCAAGACTCAGGGTTCAATCAGCCCCAGCATTTT.

The rearrangement joins TRBV30 to TRBJ2-7; D is ambiguous. The length of the CDR3 is 13 residues. V lost 3 bases to trimming and J lost 2 bases, with 11 bases between them. The V gene's germline CDR1 is GTSNPN and CDR2 SVGIG (reference sequence). Here the CDR3 reads CAWSNLAAYEQYF. The CDR3 coding sequence is TGTGCCTGGAGCAATCTGGCAGCCTACGAGCAGTACTTC.

V gene TRBV18 combines with J gene TRBJ1-4; no clear D gene. The CDR3 has 14 amino acids. The V gene's germline CDR1 is KGHSH and CDR2 LQKENI. V lost 2 bases and J 5 bases, leaving 9 bases between the germline ends. CDR3 in DNA: TGTGCCAGCTCACCATCGGGAACGAATGAAAAACTGTTTTTT. Amino acid sequence: CASSPSGTNEKLFF.

The CDR3 nucleotides read TGTGCCAGCAGCGCGGATCCCGGGACAGGGGGCACCGGGGAGCTGTTTTTT. This translates into CASSADPGTGGTGELFF. V gene TRBV5-4 combines with J gene TRBJ2-2; 11 bases match TRBD1. J gave up 4 bases and V 4 bases, and 9 bases lay outside the gene matches. CDR1 and CDR2 (germline): SGHNT, YYREEE (reference sequence). This CDR3 has 17 amino acids.

V is TRBV19 and J is TRBJ1-2; the D gene is possibly TRBD1 (5 bases). This CDR3 comprises 12 residues. Trimming pared 3 bases from V and 3 bases from J, leaving 5 bases between. Germline V lookup: CDR1 LNHDA, CDR2 SQIVND (reference sequence). The CDR3 DNA reads as TGTGCCAGTAGTATGGGGGACTATGGCTACACCTTC. Amino acids: CASSMGDYGYTF.